Sequencing of this T cell receptor (beta chain) was carried out in a study of T cell repertoires in cytomegalovirus infection. Study-level points and caveats: HLA-C-restricted, CMV-specific TCR beta clonotypes were dominant ex vivo.

A word on this clonotype: Its antigen is undetermined.

The CDR3 contains 15 residues. V lost 3 bases and J 0 bases, leaving 10 bases between the germline ends. Germline V CDR1 and CDR2: SGHAT, FQNNGV. TCRdb re-called the reads through MiXCR, storing one row per CDR3 protein. The sample includes around 120,000 distinct CDR3 sequences, 20% to 30% of them seen just once. The chain is built from TRBV11-2 and TRBJ2-3, with D perhaps matching TRBD2 (6 bases). The receptor's source is a human donor in good health (CMV status not recorded). Some clones in this sample may be carry-over from other donors' samples. Sequencing was performed on PBMCs, sequenced either directly or after in vitro stimulation (not recorded which). The CDR3 DNA reads as TGTGCCAGCAGCTTTCGAGCGGGTAGCACAGATACGCAGTATTTT. Amino acid sequence: CASSFRAGSTDTQYF.